This TCR beta chain is from a study of early T cells in non-severe SARS-CoV-2 infection. Study at large: Unsorted whole blood bulk RNA was sequenced, with unpaired chains. Regarding the study as a whole: The VDJdb matching leaned toward anti-spike CD8 responses and overlooked private and CD4 specificities.

V gave up 5 bases and J gave up 10 bases, with 9 bases separating them. Germline V lookup: CDR1 SNHLY, CDR2 FYNNEI. This CDR3 comprises 12 residues. This clonotype showed up just once. Its antigen is not known. Unique molecular identifier tags were affixed to discrete cDNA molecules. A single record per CDR3 protein comes from TCRdb applying MiXCR to the 5' RACE reads. The repertoire holds about 97,000 distinct CDR3 sequences, with less than 15% as singletons. This clonotype was sampled from an adult who was a healthcare worker with PCR-confirmed SARS-CoV-2 infection or an uninfected control (not recorded which). The chain employs TRBV2 and TRBJ1-6; D gene uncertain. Sequencing was performed on whole blood. The CDR3 loop reads CASSPDVSPLHF. The DNA of the CDR3 is TGTGCCAGCAGTCCCGATGTCTCACCCCTCCACTTT.